This entry concerns a single T cell receptor beta chain. The data are from a study of shared clonotypes between healthy human individuals. The germline gives CDR1 SGHAT, CDR2 FQNNGV. This CDR3 spans 14 amino acids. Trimming cost V 1 base and J 10 bases; bases outside gene matches: 2. Sequencing used immunoSEQ multiplex PCR; TCRdb keeps in-frame clones, though not all of them. The sample holds about 530,000 clones, around 79% seen once. This chain links TRBV11-2 with TRBJ2-1; TRBD2 agrees at 12 bases. This TCR came from a woman in her thirties or forties in good health. Some clones in this sample may be carry-over from other donors' samples. Sequenced input: PBMCs. The CDR3 coding sequence is TGTGCCAGCAGCTTAGGGGGGACTAGCGGGGAGCAGTTCTTC. Translated, it gives CASSLGGTSGEQFF.